This TCR beta chain was documented in a study of CD8+CD57+ T cells in acquired aplastic anemia. Across the study: DNA from sorted CD4+ and CD8+ cells averaged roughly 3.4 ug.

Profiling that covered TCR beta VDJ and CDR3 relied on genomic DNA as its template. One entry per CDR3 protein results from TCRdb running MiXCR on the reads. The data show about 150,000 distinct CDR3 sequences, 40% to 50% seen once. The study, taken as a whole, reports: Between the patient and control groups, CD8+ Simpson's diversity did not differ significantly. Between patients and controls, over 25 CD8+ CDR3 sequences were found in common.

As regards this clonotype: The antigen is undetermined.

The authors sequenced patients whose flow cytometry had shown CD8+CD57+ cell expansion. Among the patients, none had received any therapy at the time of blood sampling. The CDR3 spans 15 residues. Trimming pared 3 bases from V and 1 base from J, leaving 10 bases between. CDR1 is KGHDR and CDR2 is SFDVKD in the germline V gene. The sequencing sample was made of sorted CD4+, CD8+, or CD8+CD57+ T cells (not recorded which) from PBMCs. The receptor was isolated from a human donor with aplastic anemia. This chain connects TRBV24-1 to TRBJ2-3, with D tentatively TRBD1 (5 bases). Here the CDR3 DNA reads TGTGCCACCAGTGATCCCACCAGGGGCACAGATACGCAGTATTTT. It yields the protein CATSDPTRGTDTQYF.